The T cell receptor beta chain under discussion was sequenced for a study of T-cell reconstitution after alpha-beta-depleted transplantation in children. The germline gives CDR1 SGHTA, CDR2 FQGNSA. The CDR3 contains 14 residues. Trimming stripped 1 base from V and 7 bases from J, with 14 bases between. Researchers prepared the TCRbeta library using unique molecular identifiers, the study reports. TCRdb used MiXCR to reprocess the PCR reads, holding one entry per CDR3 protein. This sample carries about 460,000 distinct CDR3 sequences, around 12% of them seen once, and the ten largest clones take over 5.5%.

The genes are TRBV7-2 and TRBJ2-7; perhaps TRBD2 as D (7 bases). The TCR comes from a human donor who donated a stem cell graft to a child with combined immunodeficiency. The sample in question was PBMCs from the stem cell graft donor, obtained from the stem cell graft. This CDR3 reads CASSLGGGRTEQYF. The CDR3 DNA sequence: TGTGCCAGCAGCTTAGGGGGGGGCCGGACAGAGCAGTACTTC.